This passage covers 20 T cell receptor beta chains from one sample sequenced in a study of siplizumab effects on memory and regulatory T cells. Sequencing was performed with immunoSEQ multiplex PCR; in TCRdb, only in-frame clones are kept and a portion is missing. This table holds around 95,000 clones, 80% to 95% found once. Sequencing was carried out using CD4+ T cells sorted from blood. The receptors were gathered from a human donor in good health.

The chain uses TRBV14 and TRBJ2-3; D perhaps matches TRBD1 (6 bases). The V end lost 4 bases, the J end lost 1 base, and 30 bases lay between the germline ends. Germline lookup yields CDR1 SGHDN and CDR2 FVKESK. CDR3 length equals 21 residues. The CDR3 DNA reads as TGTGCCAGCAGCCCTCTTTTTGGGGGCGGGTATCGAGTATTAGGCACAGATACGCAGTATTTT. It encodes CASSPLFGGGYRVLGTDTQYF. The full variable domain, completed using reference TRBV14 and TRBJ2-3, is EAGVTQFPSHSVIEKGQTVTLRCDPISGHDNLYWYRRVMGKEIKFLLHFVKESKQDESGMPNNRFLAERTGGTYSTLKVQPAELEDSGVYFCASSPLFGGGYRVLGTDTQYFGPGTRLTVL.

This chain connects TRBV27 to TRBJ1-5, with a weak D call TRBD1 (5 bases). V lost 8 bases to trimming and J lost 2 bases, with 13 bases between them. The germline V gene encodes CDR1 MNHEY and CDR2 SMNVEV (reference sequence). This CDR3 has 14 amino acids. The CDR3 here is CASGGGAGNQPQHF. DNA of the CDR3: TGTGCCAGCGGGGGAGGTGCCGGCAATCAGCCCCAGCATTTT.

The V and J genes are TRBV6-6 and TRBJ2-3, with unresolved D. Germline V gene data show CDR1 as MNHNY and CDR2 as SVGAGI (reference sequence). The V gene lost 6 bases and the J gene lost 5 bases, with 15 bases spanning the gap. The CDR3 totals 14 residues. CDR3 sequence: CASRLDQVGDTQYF. CDR3 nucleotide sequence: TGTGCCAGCAGACTCGACCAGGTAGGAGATACGCAGTATTTT.

This CDR3 is CASSSLTISLSFDTQYF. The CDR3 region has the DNA TGTGCCAGCAGCTCCTTGACTATTTCATTAAGTTTCGATACGCAGTATTTT. The gene calls are TRBV7-9 and TRBJ2-3, with a possible D match to TRBD2 (5 bases). Per germline, CDR1 SEHNR and CDR2 FQNEAQ (reference sequence). V was trimmed by 4 bases and J by 6 bases, leaving 23 bases between them. This CDR3 contains 17 residues.

The chain couples TRBV6-5 to TRBJ2-7; D possibly corresponds to TRBD1 (5 bases). Germline CDR1 MNHEY, CDR2 SVGAGI. The CDR3 has 13 residues. The germline V and J ends were trimmed by 4 bases and 6 bases, with 13 bases remaining between them. The CDR3 nucleotides read TGTGCCAGCAGTTGGGGCATAGTGGGCGAGCAGTACTTC. It is translated as CASSWGIVGEQYF.

The chain uses TRBV7-6 and TRBJ2-7; TRBD1 might be the D (5 bases). V was shortened by 4 bases and J by 4 bases, with 11 bases between the two germline ends. The CDR3 extends over 13 amino acids. Germline assignment: CDR1 SGHVS and CDR2 FNYEAQ. CDR3 amino acids: CASSSRVRYEQYF. The DNA of the CDR3 is TGTGCCAGCAGCTCCAGGGTTAGGTACGAGCAGTACTTC.

This chain links TRBV7-2 with TRBJ1-2, with 7 bases aligning to TRBD1. J gave up 10 bases and V 5 bases, and 16 bases lay outside the gene matches. The CDR3 has 15 residues. Germline CDR1 SGHTA, CDR2 FQGNSA. CDR3 nucleotides: TGTGCCAGCAGCCCGGGGCTCTCCGGGACAGAGACCTACACCTTC. Translating it yields CASSPGLSGTETYTF.

The chain is built from TRBV5-1 and TRBJ2-6; TRBD2 might be the D (7 bases). V was shortened by 2 bases and J by 4 bases, with 13 bases between the two germline ends. CDR3 size: 16 residues. The germline V gene encodes CDR1 SGHRS and CDR2 YFSETQ. The CDR3 bases are TGCGCCAGCAGCTTCGGGGGGCTAACAGGGGCCAACGTCCTGACTTTC. It codes for CASSFGGLTGANVLTF.

CDR3 in amino acids: CASSLGFRGSHEQYF. The CDR3 nucleotides are TGTGCCAGCAGCTTAGGGTTCAGGGGATCCCACGAGCAGTACTTC. The genes are TRBV7-2 and TRBJ2-7; weak D call: TRBD1 (6 bases). Germline V CDR1 and CDR2: SGHTA, FQGNSA. Trimming shortened V by 1 base and J by 5 bases, and 15 bases separated the two germline ends. The CDR3 has 15 residues.

The chain combines TRBV9 with TRBJ1-1; 7 bases agree with TRBD1. Germline values: CDR1 SGDLS, CDR2 YYNGEE. The CDR3 length is 14 residues. V was pared by 4 bases and J by 8 bases, with 11 bases of the junction left unmatched. CDR3 sequence (DNA): TGTGCCAGCAGCTCTCACCGGGACAGTGCCGAAGCTTTCTTT. Amino acids: CASSSHRDSAEAFF.

V usage is TRBV5-3 and J usage is TRBJ1-4, with TRBD1 matching over 10 bases. TRBV5-3 falls under the ORF class, with uncertain function. The CDR3 is 15 residues long. J gave up 7 bases and V 4 bases, and 7 bases lay outside the gene matches. The CDR3 DNA is TGTGCCAGAAGCCCAAATAGGGACAGGGGTGAAAAACTGTTTTTT. Its protein is CARSPNRDRGEKLFF.

This chain connects TRBV5-1 to TRBJ1-1; maybe TRBD1 (6 bases). The CDR3 sequence is 19 residues long. The V gene's germline CDR1 is SGHRS and CDR2 YFSETQ. V gave up 0 bases and J gave up 0 bases, with 21 bases separating them. The CDR3 here is CASSLATLGQLGMNTEAFF. The DNA for the CDR3 is TGCGCCAGCAGCTTGGCTACCCTTGGACAGCTTGGTATGAACACTGAAGCTTTCTTT. The full variable domain, in which reference TRBV5-1 and TRBJ1-1 provide the parts outside the CDR3, is KAGVTQTPRYLIKTRGQQVTLSCSPISGHRSVSWYQQTPGQGLQFLFEYFSETQRNKGNFPGRFSGRQFSNSRSEMNVSTLELGDSALYLCASSLATLGQLGMNTEAFFGQGTRLTVV.

CDR3 DNA sequence: TGTGCCAGTAGTATGTCGGGACAGCCGTATAGCAATCAGCCCCAGCATTTT. Its translation is CASSMSGQPYSNQPQHF. The chain is built from TRBV19 and TRBJ1-5; 7 bases align to TRBD1. This CDR3 is 17 amino acids long. Germline CDR1 is LNHDA and CDR2 is SQIVND (reference sequence). Trimming took 3 bases from V and 0 from J; bases not matched to a gene: 8.

This chain links TRBV27 with TRBJ2-6, with 7 bases that match TRBD1. The CDR3 loop spans 17 amino acids. The junction had 10 bases not matched to a gene; V was cut back by 5 bases and J by 3 bases. Germline CDR1 and CDR2: MNHEY and SMNVEV (reference sequence). The DNA for the CDR3 is TGTGCCAGCAGTACCCCGCCTCGGGACAGTGGGGCCAACGTCCTGACTTTC. It codes for CASSTPPRDSGANVLTF.

The V gene is TRBV4-2, the J gene TRBJ2-5; 10 bases line up with TRBD1. Per the germline V gene, CDR1 is LGHNA and CDR2 is YNFKEQ. The CDR3 runs 14 residues. With 4 bases clipped from V and 4 bases from J, the junction kept 3 bases outside the gene matches. The CDR3 DNA reads TGTGCCAGCAGCCGACAGGGGGCGATAGAGACCCAGTACTTC. As protein: CASSRQGAIETQYF.

V and J are TRBV5-1 and TRBJ1-3, with D hard to call. Germline CDR1 is SGHRS and CDR2 is YFSETQ. This CDR3 comprises 16 residues. The V gene lost 0 bases and the J gene lost 0 bases, with 10 bases spanning the gap. This chain's CDR3 is CASSLGSLGSGNTIYF. The CDR3 region has the DNA TGCGCCAGCAGCTTGGGGTCCCTTGGCTCTGGAAACACCATATATTTT.

CDR3 protein: CASSFGGTGELFF. CDR3 coding DNA: TGTGCCAGCAGCTTTGGGGGCACCGGGGAGCTGTTTTTT. This chain connects TRBV11-3 to TRBJ2-2; either TRBD1 or TRBD2 may fit D (5 bases each). The CDR3 covers 13 residues. From germline, CDR1 is SGHNT and CDR2 YENEEA. Trimming shortened V by 3 bases and J by 4 bases, and 6 bases separated the two germline ends.

J is TRBJ1-2 and V is TRBV25-1, with 9 bases lining up with TRBD1. Germline V gives CDR1 MGHDK, CDR2 SYGVNS. V gave up 5 bases and J gave up 8 bases; unmatched junction bases: 9. The CDR3 has 14 residues. CDR3 in amino acids: CASSSTGTGWGYTF. CDR3 DNA sequence: TGTGCCAGCAGTTCGACCGGGACAGGGTGGGGCTACACCTTC.

This clone was found a few times. V and J are TRBV7-2 and TRBJ1-1; D remains ambiguous. Looked up from germline, CDR1 is SGHTA and CDR2 is FQGNSA. CDR3 size: 13 residues. The V and J ends lost 4 bases and 1 base respectively, with 7 bases between them. The CDR3 sequence is CASSSIGNTEAFF. The CDR3 DNA reads as TGTGCCAGCAGCTCTATTGGGAACACTGAAGCTTTCTTT.

V and J are TRBV9 and TRBJ2-3, with a possible D match to TRBD2 (5 bases). The germline V gene has CDR1 SGDLS and CDR2 YYNGEE. The CDR3 is 14 residues long. Trimming stripped 3 bases from V and 4 bases from J, with 12 bases between. The CDR3 sequence: CASSGKFGADTQYF. In nucleotides, the CDR3 is TGTGCCAGCAGCGGGAAGTTCGGGGCAGATACGCAGTATTTT.